This TCR beta chain is drawn from a study of cytomegalovirus exposure and HLA in healthy donors. Overall study context: The study's early data release held 75 million to 95 million unique TCRs from HLA-typed donors.

Germline assignment: CDR1 SGHDT and CDR2 YYEEEE. There are 17 residues in the CDR3. V was clipped by 0 bases and J by 1 base, with 14 bases between them. Researchers ran the PCR with 60 Vbeta and 13 Jbeta primers. Clones were read by immunoSEQ multiplex PCR, and TCRdb kept only the in-frame ones, dropping some. The sample includes roughly 100,000 clones, over 65% of them seen just once. Findings and limits, study-wide: It was reported that the classifier diagnosed cytomegalovirus status with high specificity and sensitivity in both the original and validation cohorts. Through in vitro validation, three CMV-associated chains were shown to be specific for CMV antigens.

As concerns this clone: Antigen unknown.

The origin of this receptor is a man aged 40-55 years in good health and CMV-seropositive. Sequencing used PBMCs. The rearrangement joins TRBV5-6 to TRBJ2-1; the D gene is possibly TRBD1 (5 bases). Here the CDR3 reads CASSLAKRQISYNEQFF. CDR3 DNA sequence: TGTGCCAGCAGCTTGGCCAAGAGACAGATATCCTACAATGAGCAGTTCTTC.